Listed here are 10 T cell receptor beta chains from one sample, sequenced in a study of shared clonotypes between healthy human individuals. The method was immunoSEQ multiplex PCR; TCRdb's version includes in-frame clones alone and lacks a portion of them. The profile covers over a million clones, with over 95% appearing a single time and roughly 1.1% taken by the ten largest. The sequenced sample consisted of naive CD4+ T cells sorted from blood. Subset given: CD45RA+ positively selected. These receptors were collected from a man aged 25-45 years in good health.

The chain recombines TRBV11-2 with TRBJ2-3, with 14 bases matching TRBD2. CDR3 length equals 17 residues. Germline V gene lookup returns CDR1 SGHAT and CDR2 FQNNGV. The trim removed 5 bases at V and 5 bases at J, leaving 9 bases unmatched. The CDR3 loop is CASSPGTSGSYQDTQYF. DNA of the CDR3: TGTGCCAGCAGCCCCGGGACTAGCGGGAGCTATCAAGATACGCAGTATTTT.

The gene calls are TRBV9 and TRBJ2-1, with D perhaps matching TRBD2 (6 bases). The germline V gene encodes CDR1 SGDLS and CDR2 YYNGEE. This CDR3 has 16 residues. Trimming removed 4 bases from V and 0 bases from J, with 14 bases in between. CDR3 nucleotides: TGTGCCAGCAGCCTCATCGCGGGAAGCTCCTACAATGAGCAGTTCTTC. It codes for CASSLIAGSSYNEQFF.

The CDR3: CASSFRDRGDTEAFF. The CDR3 DNA sequence: TGTGCCAGCAGCTTCCGGGACAGGGGGGACACTGAAGCTTTCTTT. J is TRBJ1-1 and V is TRBV5-6; 11 bases agree with TRBD1. Looked up from germline, CDR1 is SGHDT and CDR2 is YYEEEE. V lost 2 bases and J lost 3; bases outside the gene matches: 3. The CDR3 covers 15 residues.

This rearrangement joins TRBV18 to TRBJ2-5; 11 nucleotides line up with TRBD2. The V and J ends lost 1 base and 9 bases, in that order; junction bases with no gene match: 4. This CDR3 is built from 14 residues. CDR1 and CDR2 (germline): KGHSH, LQKENI. For the CDR3, the DNA is TGTGCCAGCTCACCACTTCCGACTAGCGGGGCCCAGTACTTC. This gives the protein CASSPLPTSGAQYF.

The chain has TRBV5-1 and TRBJ2-7; 8 bases are shared with TRBD1. The CDR3 has 13 residues. V dropped 3 bases and J dropped 6; count of bases not matched to a gene: 5. Germline V lookup: CDR1 SGHRS, CDR2 YFSETQ. The CDR3 loop reads CASSSQGVGEQYF. Written as DNA, the CDR3 is TGCGCCAGCAGCTCACAGGGGGTAGGCGAGCAGTACTTC.

The rearrangement joins TRBV19 to TRBJ1-2; 7 positions match TRBD1. The CDR3 has 15 amino acids. Germline CDR1 is LNHDA and CDR2 is SQIVND (reference sequence). Germline trimming cut 4 bases from V and 4 bases from J; bases unmatched to any gene: 9. In DNA form, the CDR3 reads TGTGCCAGTAGTACCACAGGGGACGGAGGCTATGGCTACACCTTC. Its protein product is CASSTTGDGGYGYTF.

This chain connects TRBV5-4 to TRBJ2-7; 8 nucleotides match TRBD2. Germline values: CDR1 SGHNT, CDR2 YYREEE (reference sequence). The CDR3 is 14 residues long. J was trimmed by 3 bases and V by 4 bases; bases with no gene match: 6. The CDR3 loop reads CASSGKAGDYEQYF. The CDR3 bases are TGTGCCAGCAGCGGGAAAGCGGGAGACTACGAGCAGTACTTC.

The chain links TRBV2 to TRBJ1-2; 7 bases match TRBD1. The V segment lost 4 bases and the J segment 4 bases; nucleotides outside the gene matches: 6. The CDR3 contains 14 residues. The germline V gene has CDR1 SNHLY and CDR2 FYNNEI. CDR3 loop: CASSGQGSIYGYTF. Written as DNA, the CDR3 is TGTGCCAGCAGTGGACAGGGTAGTATCTATGGCTACACCTTC. Combining the CDR3 with reference TRBV2 and TRBJ1-2 gives the whole variable domain EPEVTQTPSHQVTQMGQEVILRCVPISNHLYFYWYRQILGQKVEFLVSFYNNEISEKSEIFDDQFSVERPDGSNFTLKIRSTKLEDSAMYFCASSGQGSIYGYTFGSGTRLTVV.

The table lists this clone with a count of one. This chain connects TRBV5-1 to TRBJ2-7; TRBD1 agrees at 9 bases. The CDR3 is 14 amino acids. After removal of 6 bases from V and 2 bases from J, the junction contained 6 bases not matched to a gene. Germline values: CDR1 SGHRS, CDR2 YFSETQ. This chain's CDR3 is CASIPGTGTYEQYF. The CDR3 DNA sequence: TGCGCCAGCATCCCCGGGACAGGGACCTACGAGCAGTACTTC.

The CDR3 DNA reads as TGTGCCAGCAGACCTTACAAGACAGGAAACTATGGCTACACCTTC. It encodes CASRPYKTGNYGYTF. The chain carries TRBV6-5 and TRBJ1-2, with TRBD1 as a possible D gene (6 bases). V dropped 6 bases and J dropped 2 bases, with 16 bases sitting between them. This CDR3 comprises 15 residues. Germline values: CDR1 MNHEY, CDR2 SVGAGI.